This TCR beta chain was identified in a study of cytotoxic CD8 clonotypes in ibrutinib-treated CLL. Across the study: Of a cohort that held some twelve relapsed/refractory and under 16 treatment-naive patients, 17 to 18 were IGHV unmutated.

The CDR3 extends over 12 amino acids. Germline CDR1 reads ENHRY; CDR2 reads SYGVKD. V lost 7 bases and J 6 bases, leaving 13 bases between the germline ends. This clone came up a few times. Data came from immunoSEQ multiplex PCR; TCRdb stores just in-frame clones and leaves some out. Of some 80,000 clones in the sample, around 79% are singletons; the top ten hold 4.8%. This sequence was found in a human donor with chronic lymphocytic leukemia. The chain has TRBV10-3 and TRBJ2-7, with D hard to call. This material consisted of PBMCs, taken after 12 months of ibrutinib treatment. The CDR3 nucleotides are TGTGCCATCATGGGTACGGCTGGCGAGCAGTACTTC. Residues: CAIMGTAGEQYF.